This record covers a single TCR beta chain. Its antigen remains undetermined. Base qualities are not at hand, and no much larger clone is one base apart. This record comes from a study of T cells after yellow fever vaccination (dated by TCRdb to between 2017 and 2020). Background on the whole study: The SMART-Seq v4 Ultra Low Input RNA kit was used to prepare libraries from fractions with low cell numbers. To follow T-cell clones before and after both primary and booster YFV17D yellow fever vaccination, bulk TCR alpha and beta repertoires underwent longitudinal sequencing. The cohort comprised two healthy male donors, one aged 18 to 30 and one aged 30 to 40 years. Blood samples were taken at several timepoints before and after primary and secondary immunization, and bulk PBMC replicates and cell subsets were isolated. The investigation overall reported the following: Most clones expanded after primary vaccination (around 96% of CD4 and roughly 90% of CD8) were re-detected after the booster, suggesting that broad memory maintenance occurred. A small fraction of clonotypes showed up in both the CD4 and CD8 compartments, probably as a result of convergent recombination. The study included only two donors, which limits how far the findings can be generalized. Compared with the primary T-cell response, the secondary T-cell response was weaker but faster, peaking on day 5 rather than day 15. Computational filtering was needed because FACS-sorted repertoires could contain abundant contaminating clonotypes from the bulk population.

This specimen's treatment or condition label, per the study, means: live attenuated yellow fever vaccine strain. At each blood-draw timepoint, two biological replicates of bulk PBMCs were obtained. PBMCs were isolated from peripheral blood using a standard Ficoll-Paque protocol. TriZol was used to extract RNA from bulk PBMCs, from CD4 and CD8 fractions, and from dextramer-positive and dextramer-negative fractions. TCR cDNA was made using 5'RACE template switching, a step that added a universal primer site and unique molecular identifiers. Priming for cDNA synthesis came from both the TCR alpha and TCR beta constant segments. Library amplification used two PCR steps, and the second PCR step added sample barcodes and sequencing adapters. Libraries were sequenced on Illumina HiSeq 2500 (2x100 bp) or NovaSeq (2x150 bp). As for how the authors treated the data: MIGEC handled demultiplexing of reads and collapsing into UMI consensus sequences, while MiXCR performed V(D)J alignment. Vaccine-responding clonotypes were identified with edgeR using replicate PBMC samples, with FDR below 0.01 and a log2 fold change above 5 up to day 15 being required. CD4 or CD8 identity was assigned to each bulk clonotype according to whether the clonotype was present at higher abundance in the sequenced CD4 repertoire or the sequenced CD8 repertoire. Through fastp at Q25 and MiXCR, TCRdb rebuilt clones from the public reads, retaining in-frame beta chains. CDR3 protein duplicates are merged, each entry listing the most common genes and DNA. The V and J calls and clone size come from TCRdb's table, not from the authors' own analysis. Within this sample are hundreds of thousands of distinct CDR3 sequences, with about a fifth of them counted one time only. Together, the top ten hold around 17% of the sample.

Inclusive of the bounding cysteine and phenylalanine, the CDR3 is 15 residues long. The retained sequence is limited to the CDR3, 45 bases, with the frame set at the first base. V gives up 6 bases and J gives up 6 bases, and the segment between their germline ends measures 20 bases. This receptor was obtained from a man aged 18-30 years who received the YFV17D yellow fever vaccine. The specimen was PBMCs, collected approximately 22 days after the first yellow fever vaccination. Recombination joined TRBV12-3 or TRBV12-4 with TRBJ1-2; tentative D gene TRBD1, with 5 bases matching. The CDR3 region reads CASRKSDRNSDGYTF. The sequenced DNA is TGTGCCAGCAGAAAGTCCGACAGAAACTCCGATGGCTACACCTTC.